The source of this T cell receptor beta chain is a study of blood T cell repertoires in COVID-19. About the research overall: Specimens from acute and convalescent COVID-19 originated in the United States, Italy and Spain. Nucleic acid was either cDNA or gDNA, and it came from T cells, B-cell-depleted T cells, or PBMCs.

Per the authors' pipeline: Quantification of nucleated cells was approximated via reference gene primer amplification. Produced via immunoSEQ multiplex PCR; TCRdb's table is partial and in-frame only. The D gene and trimming were derived from the DNA, and the V and J assignments and clone size from that table. Here the sample spans under 55,000 clones, 88% being singletons. The V end lost 6 bases, the J end lost 8 bases, and 16 bases lay between the germline ends. The CDR3 loop spans 13 amino acids. Germline-derived CDR1 and CDR2 are MDHEN and SYDVKM. The TCR sequence derives from a human donor in a cohort sampled during active COVID-19. V usage is TRBV28 and J usage is TRBJ1-2; D might be TRBD1 (6 bases). Sequenced material: peripheral blood. The CDR3 DNA sequence: TGTGCCAGCAGCAGGGGTGCTTCAGGAGGCTACACCTTC. This codes for CASSRGASGGYTF.